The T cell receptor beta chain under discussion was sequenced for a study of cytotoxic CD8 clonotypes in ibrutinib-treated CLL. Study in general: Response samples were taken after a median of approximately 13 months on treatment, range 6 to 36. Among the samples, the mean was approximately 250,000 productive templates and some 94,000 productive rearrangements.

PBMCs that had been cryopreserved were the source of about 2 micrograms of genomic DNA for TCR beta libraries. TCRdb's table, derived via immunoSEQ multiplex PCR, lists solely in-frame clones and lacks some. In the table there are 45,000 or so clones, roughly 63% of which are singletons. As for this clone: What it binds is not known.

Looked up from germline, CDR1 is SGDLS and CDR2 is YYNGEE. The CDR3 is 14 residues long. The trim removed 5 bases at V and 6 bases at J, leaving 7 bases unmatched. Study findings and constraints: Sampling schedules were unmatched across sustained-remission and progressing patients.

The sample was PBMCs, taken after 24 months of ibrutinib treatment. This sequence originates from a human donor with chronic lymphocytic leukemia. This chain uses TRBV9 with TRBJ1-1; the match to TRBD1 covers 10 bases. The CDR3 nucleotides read TGTGCCAGCAGTACGGGACAGGGGAGCGCTGAAGCTTTCTTT. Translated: CASSTGQGSAEAFF.